Listed below are T cell receptor beta chains from one sample, sequenced in a study of blood T cell repertoires in COVID-19. Sequencing was performed with immunoSEQ multiplex PCR; in TCRdb, only in-frame clones are kept and a portion is missing. Counted here are approximately 90,000 clones, 75% to 90% occurring once; the ten biggest clones make up 19%. Specimen: peripheral blood. These receptors originate from a woman of 80 years or more with acute or convalescent COVID-19. Both conserved end residues are part of each CDR3. A D gene is named only where the DNA matches it firmly. The listing skips clone size in some rows; elsewhere it reads once, few, many or a size class.

CDR3aa: CASSEQYGYTF
CDR3nt: TGTGCCAGCAGTGAACAGTATGGCTACACCTTC
d_gene: -
v_gene: TRBV2
j_gene: TRBJ1-2
abundance: -

CDR3aa: CASSSSDTQYF
CDR3nt: TGTGCCAGCAGCTCATCAGATACGCAGTATTTT
d_gene: -
v_gene: TRBV5-4
j_gene: TRBJ2-3
abundance: -

CDR3aa: CAVQGWGSNQPQHF
CDR3nt: TGTGCCGTTCAGGGGTGGGGGAGCAATCAGCCCCAGCATTTT
d_gene: -
v_gene: TRBV6-5
j_gene: TRBJ1-5
abundance: -

CDR3aa: CSVGHRGGQETQYF
CDR3nt: TGCAGCGTAGGGCACAGGGGGGGACAAGAGACCCAGTACTTC
d_gene: -
v_gene: TRBV29-1
j_gene: TRBJ2-5
abundance: -

CDR3aa: CASSGQLINYGYTF
CDR3nt: TGTGCCAGCAGCGGACAGCTGATAAACTATGGCTACACCTTC
d_gene: -
v_gene: TRBV7-2
j_gene: TRBJ1-2
abundance: many

CDR3aa: CASSPTGGSSGNTIYF
CDR3nt: TGTGCCAGCAGCCCTACAGGGGGCAGCTCTGGAAACACCATATATTTT
d_gene: TRBD1
v_gene: TRBV7-6
j_gene: TRBJ1-3
abundance: -

CDR3aa: CASRGQQYGYTF
CDR3nt: TGCGCCAGCAGGGGACAGCAGTATGGCTACACCTTC
d_gene: TRBD1
v_gene: TRBV5-1
j_gene: TRBJ1-2
abundance: few

CDR3aa: CASRGTVHNEQFF
CDR3nt: TGTGCCAGCAGGGGGACTGTCCACAATGAGCAGTTCTTC
d_gene: -
v_gene: TRBV12-3/TRBV12-4
j_gene: TRBJ2-1
abundance: -

CDR3aa: CASSETPASYGYTF
CDR3nt: TGTGCCAGCAGTGAAACCCCAGCGAGCTATGGCTACACCTTC
d_gene: -
v_gene: TRBV6-1
j_gene: TRBJ1-2
abundance: -

CDR3aa: CASSGYRGEGTEAFF
CDR3nt: TGTGCCAGCTCAGGATACAGGGGAGAGGGCACTGAAGCTTTCTTT
d_gene: TRBD1
v_gene: TRBV18
j_gene: TRBJ1-1
abundance: -

CDR3aa: CASSEFRGPNTEAFF
CDR3nt: TGTGCCAGCAGTGAATTCAGGGGTCCGAACACTGAAGCTTTCTTT
d_gene: -
v_gene: TRBV25-1
j_gene: TRBJ1-1
abundance: -

CDR3aa: CASSLVGGRTQYF
CDR3nt: TGTGCCAGCAGCTTAGTGGGGGGGCGCACGCAGTATTTT
d_gene: -
v_gene: TRBV7-2
j_gene: TRBJ2-3
abundance: -

CDR3aa: CASSLSVRDSEETQYF
CDR3nt: TGTGCCAGCAGTTTATCCGTTCGAGACAGCGAAGAGACCCAGTACTTC
d_gene: -
v_gene: TRBV28
j_gene: TRBJ2-5
abundance: once

CDR3aa: CASSWEIQETQYF
CDR3nt: TGCGCCAGCAGCTGGGAGATACAAGAGACCCAGTACTTC
d_gene: -
v_gene: TRBV5-1
j_gene: TRBJ2-5
abundance: -

CDR3aa: CASSLRQGESSGNTIYF
CDR3nt: TGTGCCAGCAGCTTACGGCAGGGGGAGAGCTCTGGAAACACCATATATTTT
d_gene: TRBD1
v_gene: TRBV7-6
j_gene: TRBJ1-3
abundance: once

CDR3aa: CASSKLTGDGYTF
CDR3nt: TGTGCCAGCAGCAAACTTACAGGGGATGGCTACACCTTC
d_gene: TRBD1
v_gene: TRBV11-2
j_gene: TRBJ1-2
abundance: -

CDR3aa: CATSRDRWREGLSVVGELFF
CDR3nt: TGTGCCACCAGCAGAGATCGTTGGCGGGAGGGCCTTTCAGTCGTCGGGGAGCTGTTTTTT
d_gene: TRBD2
v_gene: TRBV15
j_gene: TRBJ2-2
abundance: -

CDR3aa: CASSSQGRGNSPLHF
CDR3nt: TGTGCCAGCAGCTCCCAGGGGCGCGGAAATTCACCCCTCCACTTT
d_gene: -
v_gene: TRBV7-9
j_gene: TRBJ1-6
abundance: few

CDR3aa: CASSVLPGDNEQFF
CDR3nt: TGTGCCAGCAGCGTACTCCCAGGGGACAATGAGCAGTTCTTC
d_gene: -
v_gene: TRBV9
j_gene: TRBJ2-1
abundance: -

CDR3aa: CASSPPTVPTYEQYF
CDR3nt: TGTGCCAGCTCACCACCGACAGTCCCTACCTACGAGCAGTACTTC
d_gene: -
v_gene: TRBV18
j_gene: TRBJ2-7
abundance: -

CDR3aa: CASSGDTEAFF
CDR3nt: TGTGCCAGCTCCGGGGACACTGAAGCTTTCTTT
d_gene: -
v_gene: TRBV2
j_gene: TRBJ1-1
abundance: -

CDR3aa: CAWSVDRDQPQHF
CDR3nt: TGTGCCTGGAGTGTAGACAGGGATCAGCCCCAGCATTTT
d_gene: TRBD1
v_gene: TRBV30
j_gene: TRBJ1-5
abundance: -

CDR3aa: CSTSWGDPSGEQYF
CDR3nt: TGCAGCACGTCGTGGGGGGACCCCAGTGGGGAGCAGTACTTC
d_gene: -
v_gene: TRBV29-1
j_gene: TRBJ2-7
abundance: few